Following are 6 T cell receptor beta chains from one sample sequenced in a study of radiation and T cells in renal cell carcinoma. Sequencing was performed with immunoSEQ multiplex PCR; in TCRdb, only in-frame clones are kept and a portion is missing. The sample carries some 97,000 clones, 70% to 85% recorded once. As to time point: blood 4 weeks post-SBRT, at nephrectomy. Treatment indicated: 15 Gy SBRT to primary tumor, nephrectomy 4 weeks later. Specimen: blood, collected from a patient whose treatment included radiotherapy and nephrectomy. The receptors originated from a man aged 55-75 years with renal cell carcinoma.

V and J are TRBV5-1 and TRBJ2-5; 7 nucleotides agree with TRBD2. Per germline, CDR1 SGHRS and CDR2 YFSETQ. The CDR3 runs 14 residues. With 4 bases clipped from V and 1 base from J, the junction kept 4 bases outside the gene matches. The CDR3 DNA follows: TGCGCCAGCAGCATCGGACTAGTCCAAGAGACCCAGTACTTC. Encoded protein: CASSIGLVQETQYF.

This clone occurred a few times. This chain links TRBV7-9 with TRBJ2-3; 7 positions match TRBD2. Germline V lookup: CDR1 SEHNR, CDR2 FQNEAQ (reference sequence). The J segment lost 5 bases and the V segment lost 3 bases, leaving 14 bases of the junction unmatched. There are 17 residues in the CDR3. The CDR3 protein is CASSFDTSAPLGDTQYF. The CDR3 DNA follows: TGTGCCAGCAGCTTCGATACTAGCGCGCCGTTGGGAGATACGCAGTATTTT.

This chain uses TRBV5-1 with TRBJ2-3, with TRBD1 as a possible D gene (5 bases). CDR3 length equals 13 residues. Germline V CDR1 and CDR2: SGHRS, YFSETQ. V lost 0 bases, J lost 9 bases, and 11 bases lay in between. The CDR3 DNA is TGCGCCAGCAGCTTGGGTGGACAAGACACGCAGTATTTT. This sequence encodes CASSLGGQDTQYF. The complete variable domain, with remaining parts taken from reference TRBV5-1 and TRBJ2-3, reads KAGVTQTPRYLIKTRGQQVTLSCSPISGHRSVSWYQQTPGQGLQFLFEYFSETQRNKGNFPGRFSGRQFSNSRSEMNVSTLELGDSALYLCASSLGGQDTQYFGPGTRLTVL.

This chain connects TRBV11-2 to TRBJ2-1; 8 nucleotides line up with TRBD2. This CDR3 comprises 15 residues. J was trimmed by 7 bases and V by 1 base; bases with no gene match: 6. Germline CDR1 SGHAT, CDR2 FQNNGV. CDR3 DNA sequence: TGTGCCAGCAGCTTAGGGACTAGCATCGGGAATGAGCAGTTCTTC. Amino acids: CASSLGTSIGNEQFF.

The V call is TRBV30, the J call TRBJ1-3, with D unclear. V lost 0 bases to trimming and J lost 7 bases, with 10 bases between them. The CDR3 is 13 residues long. Germline V gene data show CDR1 as GTSNPN and CDR2 as SVGIG (reference sequence). Here the CDR3 reads CAWSVSIENTIYF. For the CDR3, the DNA is TGTGCCTGGAGTGTATCCATCGAGAACACCATATATTTT.

This chain connects TRBV6-5 to TRBJ2-7; D is unclear. Looked up from germline, CDR1 is MNHEY and CDR2 is SVGAGI. The CDR3 sequence is 11 residues long. V was pared by 2 bases and J by 7 bases, with 6 bases between. CDR3 in DNA: TGTGCCAGCAGTTACGGGCCGGAGCAGTACTTC. It encodes CASSYGPEQYF.